These T cell receptor beta chains were read from a single sample in a study of cytomegalovirus exposure and HLA in healthy donors. Sequencing was performed with immunoSEQ multiplex PCR; in TCRdb, only in-frame clones are kept and a portion is missing. The sample includes 40,000 to 45,000 clones, approximately 80% seen only once; the top ten take roughly 1.3%. Source material: PBMCs. These receptors were obtained from a man between 25 and 39 years old in good health and CMV-seronegative. Both conserved end residues are part of each CDR3. D genes are given only for firm matches. The listing skips clone size in some rows; elsewhere it reads once, few, many or a size class.

d_call	clone_size	v_call	j_call	cdr3_nt	cdr3_aa
TRBD2	once	TRBV11-2	TRBJ2-1	TGTGCCAGCAGCTATGCGGGGGGTGAGCAGTTCTTC	CASSYAGGEQFF
.	.	TRBV10-1	TRBJ2-7	TGCGCCAGCAGTCGGACTCCCAGCTCCTACGAGCAGTACTTC	CASSRTPSSYEQYF
TRBD1	.	TRBV5-4	TRBJ2-7	TGTGCCAGCAGCCGCGACAGGGGGTCATACGAGCAGTACTTC	CASSRDRGSYEQYF
.	.	TRBV28	TRBJ2-1	TGTGCCAGCTCCCCAGGCGGGAACGTGAATGAGCAGTTCTTC	CASSPGGNVNEQFF
.	.	TRBV7-6	TRBJ2-5	TGTGCCAGCAGCTTAGTACTAGAAAAAGAGACCCAGTACTTC	CASSLVLEKETQYF
TRBD1	.	TRBV7-2	TRBJ1-5	TGTGCCAGCAGCGGGACAGTGGCTGAGCCCCAGCATTTT	CASSGTVAEPQHF
TRBD2	.	TRBV9	TRBJ2-5	TGTGCCAGCAGCGTAGCCCCCGGACTAGCGGGAGGGTTCCAAGAGACCCAGTACTTC	CASSVAPGLAGGFQETQYF
TRBD2	.	TRBV7-3	TRBJ2-3	TGTGCCAGCAGACTAGCGGCTAGCACAGATACGCAGTATTTT	CASRLAASTDTQYF
TRBD1	.	TRBV30	TRBJ1-5	TGTGCCTGGAGGACAGGGTATAGCAATCAGCCCCAGCATTTT	CAWRTGYSNQPQHF
TRBD1	.	TRBV5-1	TRBJ2-1	TGCGCCAGCAGCTTGGAGGTCCCGGGACAGGGCAACAATGAGCAGTTCTTC	CASSLEVPGQGNNEQFF
.	.	TRBV30	TRBJ2-5	TGTGCCTGGACTGCCTTCGGGACCCAGTACTTC	CAWTAFGTQYF
TRBD1	.	TRBV19	TRBJ2-1	TGTGCCAGTAGTGCCGGACAGGGTCTAATCTACAATGAGCAGTTCTTC	CASSAGQGLIYNEQFF
.	once	TRBV10-3	TRBJ1-1	TGTGCCATCAGTGAGGCAGGGGTGGGGGCTTTCTTT	CAISEAGVGAFF
TRBD2	.	TRBV10-2	TRBJ2-5	TGCGCCAGCAGCTCTCCGTGGGGTAGCGGGAGGCAGGAGACCCAGTACTTC	CASSSPWGSGRQETQYF
.	.	TRBV9	TRBJ2-3	TGTGCCAGCAACGCATGGGGGAGGACAGATACGCAGTATTTT	CASNAWGRTDTQYF
TRBD2	.	TRBV19	TRBJ2-2	TGTGCCAGTTCGCTAGCGGGAGGACGTGTCACCGGGGAGCTGTTTTTT	CASSLAGGRVTGELFF
.	.	TRBV7-9	TRBJ2-3	TGTTCCAGCAGCTTGGGGACAACCAGCACAGATACGCAGTATTTT	CSSSLGTTSTDTQYF
TRBD2	.	TRBV4-2	TRBJ2-1	TGTGCCAGTGGGACTAGCGGGGCCGGCCACAATGAGCAGTTCTTC	CASGTSGAGHNEQFF
.	.	TRBV27	TRBJ2-7	TGTGCCAGCCAACAGAGCTCCTACGAGCAGTACTTC	CASQQSSYEQYF
TRBD1	.	TRBV7-9	TRBJ2-7	TGTGCCAGCAGCTTGGGAATCGGACAGGCTAGGAGCTACGAGCAGTACTTC	CASSLGIGQARSYEQYF
TRBD2	once	TRBV18	TRBJ2-1	TGTGCCAGCTCACCACTACCGGGACTAGCTCCTCGTGAGCAGTTCTTC	CASSPLPGLAPREQFF
.	.	TRBV4-2	TRBJ2-5	TGTGCCAGCAGCCGAAGACTAGGGCAAGAGACCCAGTACTTC	CASSRRLGQETQYF
.	once	TRBV9	TRBJ1-1	TGTGCCAGCAGCGGCGCACCGGGGGACGTCGGTTTCTTT	CASSGAPGDVGFF
.	.	TRBV25-1	TRBJ2-2	TGTGCCAGCAGTGGTAATAGCGGCACCGGGGAGCTGTTTTTT	CASSGNSGTGELFF
.	once	TRBV7-9	TRBJ1-2	TGTTCCAGCAGTCTGGGGGGGGGATACACCTTC	CSSSLGGGYTF
TRBD1	.	TRBV18	TRBJ2-1	TGTGCCAGCTCACCGTTAGGGACAGCGCGGAATGAGCAGTTCTTC	CASSPLGTARNEQFF